Below, 22 T cell receptor beta chains from the same sample are listed, as sequenced in a study of brain T cells in children with intractable seizures (dated by TCRdb to 2020 to 2023). This specimen's time point label, interpreted: blood from clinic visit 5 months post-surgery; TSC patient then seizure free. The library came from the immunoSEQ multiplex PCR assay. TCRdb stores this immuneACCESS table with in-frame sequences only. Part of the clones is absent; in the studies checked, under half of the shortfall reflects unresolved V genes, and no reason is known for the rest. The sample includes 300,000 to 400,000 clones, with 93% observed a single time. 5% to 7% of the sample is in the top ten clones. This sample comprised peripheral blood, obtained roughly 5 months after surgery. Source of these receptors: a boy under two years old with tuberous sclerosis and intractable seizures.

The DNA of the CDR3 is TGTGCCAGCAGCTTAGTTTCCTCGAGGTTCGGGGAGCAGTACTTC. Its translation is CASSLVSSRFGEQYF. The rearrangement joins TRBV7-9 to TRBJ2-7, with D uncertain. The CDR3 contains 15 residues. Per germline, CDR1 SEHNR and CDR2 FQNEAQ (reference sequence). V was trimmed by 1 base and J by 7 bases, leaving 17 bases between them.

The chain employs TRBV3-1 (or the pseudogene TRBV3-2) and TRBJ1-1, with D uncertain. Deletions cut 1 base from V and 6 bases from J, with 12 bases between. The CDR3 covers 14 residues. CDR1 and CDR2 from the germline V gene are LGHDT and YNNKEL (reference sequence). The CDR3 DNA sequence: TGTGCCAGCAGCCAAGGGGTTGAGGGCCCTGAAGCTTTCTTT. Protein sequence: CASSQGVEGPEAFF.

This clone appeared once. The chain employs TRBV15 and TRBJ2-1; the match to TRBD1 covers 7 bases. This CDR3 has 13 amino acids. Germline-derived CDR1 and CDR2 are LNHNV and YYDKDF (reference sequence). V dropped 5 bases and J dropped 7; count of bases not matched to a gene: 5. The CDR3 protein is CATSATGANEQFF. CDR3 DNA sequence: TGTGCCACCAGCGCCACAGGGGCAAATGAGCAGTTCTTC.

The rearrangement joins TRBV5-1 to TRBJ2-1; 8 bases line up with TRBD2. The CDR3 has 14 residues. The trim removed 4 bases at V and 4 bases at J, leaving 4 bases unmatched. Germline assignment: CDR1 SGHRS and CDR2 YFSETQ. The DNA of the CDR3 is TGCGCCAGCAGCCCTAGCGGGCTATACAATGAGCAGTTCTTC. This codes for CASSPSGLYNEQFF.

The rearrangement links TRBV19 to TRBJ1-1; TRBD1 agrees at 7 bases. The V gene's germline CDR1 is LNHDA and CDR2 SQIVND (reference sequence). The CDR3 contains 14 residues. V lost 5 bases, J lost 2 bases, and 5 bases stayed unmatched. The CDR3 nucleotides read TGTGCCAGTAGTGCTGGACAGGAAAACACTGAAGCTTTCTTT. Translating it yields CASSAGQENTEAFF. Full variable domain (missing parts from reference TRBV19 and TRBJ1-1): DGGITQSPKYLFRKEGQNVTLSCEQNLNHDAMYWYRQDPGQGLRLIYYSQIVNDFQKGDIAEGYSVSREKKESFPLTVTSAQKNPTAFYLCASSAGQENTEAFFGQGTRLTVV.

The chain couples TRBV9 to TRBJ1-2, with 8 bases aligning to TRBD1. Germline CDR1 and CDR2: SGDLS and YYNGEE. The V and J ends lost 3 bases and 0 bases, in that order; junction bases with no gene match: 10. The CDR3 extends over 17 amino acids. CDR3 loop: CASSGGLKQGANYGYTF. The CDR3 DNA reads TGTGCCAGCAGCGGAGGCCTCAAACAGGGGGCTAACTATGGCTACACCTTC.

The V and J genes are TRBV27 and TRBJ1-2, with D unresolved. This CDR3 region has 14 residues. Between the trimmed V and J ends, which lost 5 bases and 2 bases, there was a span of 12 bases. In germline, CDR1 is MNHEY, CDR2 SMNVEV (reference sequence). CDR3 in DNA: TGTGCCAGCAGTCCCCCGAATAGGAACTATGGCTACACCTTC. It codes for CASSPPNRNYGYTF.

This clone was picked up a small number of times. J is TRBJ1-5 and V is TRBV3-1 (or the pseudogene TRBV3-2); D is unresolved. The CDR3 extends over 14 amino acids. The V gene lost 4 bases and the J gene lost 4 bases, with 11 bases spanning the gap. CDR1 and CDR2 from the germline V gene are LGHDT and YNNKEL (reference sequence). CDR3 DNA: TGTGCCAGCAGCCGAACTCCGGGAAATCAGCCCCAGCATTTT. Its protein product is CASSRTPGNQPQHF.

The chain uses TRBV7-6 and TRBJ2-3, with D uncertain. The CDR3 loop spans 13 amino acids. V gave up 1 base and J gave up 15 bases, with 17 bases separating them. In germline, CDR1 is SGHVS, CDR2 FNYEAQ. CDR3 loop: CASSLVGFQSSYF. In DNA form, the CDR3 reads TGTGCCAGCAGCTTAGTGGGTTTCCAGTCCTCTTATTTT.

The chain joins TRBV6-6 to TRBJ2-2; 8 positions match TRBD1. V shed 4 bases and J 6 bases; nucleotides not matched to a gene: 7. This CDR3 is built from 15 residues. In germline, CDR1 is MNHNY, CDR2 SVGAGI (reference sequence). CDR3 DNA: TGTGCCAGCAGTTTACGTCAGGGGGCCCCCGGGGAGCTGTTTTTT. It encodes CASSLRQGAPGELFF.

The CDR3 loop is CATSLPGSYEQYF. The CDR3 coding sequence is TGTGCCACCAGCTTACCCGGCTCCTACGAGCAGTACTTC. The rearrangement links TRBV15 to TRBJ2-7; no firm D call. The germline V gene encodes CDR1 LNHNV and CDR2 YYDKDF (reference sequence). The V gene lost 5 bases and the J gene lost 0 bases, with 8 bases spanning the gap. The CDR3 is 13 residues long.

This chain links TRBV6-2 or TRBV6-3 with TRBJ2-5; the D gene could be TRBD1 or TRBD2 (5 bases each). The germline gives CDR1 MNHEY, CDR2 SVGEGT. CDR3 size: 15 residues. Trimming pared 6 bases from V and 4 bases from J, leaving 18 bases between. The CDR3 DNA sequence: TGTGCCAGCAGCCCCCAGGGAGTCCAGGGAGAGACCCAGTACTTC. Amino acid sequence: CASSPQGVQGETQYF.

The V call is TRBV7-9, the J call TRBJ2-7, with D unresolved. The CDR3 has 12 residues. CDR1 and CDR2 from the germline V gene are SEHNR and FQNEAQ (reference sequence). Trimming removed 5 bases at V and 2 bases at J, with 7 bases between. The CDR3 sequence: CASSKRTYEQYF. The DNA for the CDR3 is TGTGCCAGCAGCAAAAGGACCTACGAGCAGTACTTC.

The chain employs TRBV18 and TRBJ2-7, with 7 nucleotides matching TRBD1. V shed 2 bases, J shed 3 bases, and the junction held 4 bases outside the gene matches. This CDR3 has 14 amino acids. Per germline, CDR1 KGHSH and CDR2 LQKENI. The chain's CDR3 is CASSPGGQNYEQYF. In DNA, the CDR3 is TGTGCCAGCTCACCAGGGGGACAGAACTACGAGCAGTACTTC.

This clone has only one observation. V and J are TRBV5-1 and TRBJ2-1; 14 bases line up with TRBD2. This CDR3 has 21 residues. After removal of 0 bases from V and 0 bases from J, the junction contained 11 bases not matched to a gene. CDR1 is SGHRS and CDR2 is YFSETQ in the germline V gene. The CDR3 region is CASSLVLGLAGESCSYNEQFF. CDR3 in DNA: TGCGCCAGCAGCTTGGTTTTGGGACTAGCGGGAGAAAGTTGCTCCTACAATGAGCAGTTCTTC.

The count of this clone is one. The chain uses TRBV7-9 and TRBJ1-3; no reliable D call. CDR1 and CDR2 (germline): SEHNR, FQNEAQ (reference sequence). V was cut by 8 bases and J by 5 bases, with 7 bases left in between. The CDR3 is made up of 11 amino acids. The CDR3 protein is CASSPRNTIYF. The CDR3 DNA follows: TGTGCCAGCTCCCCAAGAAACACCATATATTTT. The entire variable domain, with the rest obtained from reference TRBV7-9 and TRBJ1-3, is as follows: DTGVSQNPRHKITKRGQNVTFRCDPISEHNRLYWYRQTLGQGPEFLTYFQNEAQLEKSRLLSDRFSAERPKGSFSTLEIQRTEQGDSAMYLCASSPRNTIYFGEGSWLTVV.

The chain employs TRBV12-3 or TRBV12-4 and TRBJ2-7, with TRBD1 identical over 9 bases. This CDR3 contains 13 residues. V was clipped by 8 bases and J by 5 bases; unmatched bases: 7. The CDR3 region is CASGGTGSHEQYF. The CDR3 DNA reads as TGTGCCAGCGGGGGGACAGGGAGCCACGAGCAGTACTTC.

The chain employs TRBV3-1 (or the pseudogene TRBV3-2) and TRBJ2-1, with TRBD2 matching 7 bases. V shed 0 bases, J shed 4 bases, and the junction held 3 bases outside the gene matches. The CDR3 is made up of 15 amino acids. CDR1 and CDR2 (germline): LGHDT, YNNKEL (reference sequence). In DNA form, the CDR3 reads TGTGCCAGCAGCCAAGAGGGAGGGAGTTACAATGAGCAGTTCTTC. As protein: CASSQEGGSYNEQFF.

As regards this clone: Other DNA sequences of this sample code for an identical CDR3. The chain links TRBV5-6 to TRBJ1-2, with a weak D call TRBD1 (5 bases). The CDR3 loop spans 15 amino acids. The V end was cut by 1 base, the J end by 0 bases, with 10 bases between. Germline values: CDR1 SGHDT, CDR2 YYEEEE. The CDR3 DNA is TGTGCCAGCAGCTTGTTGCAGGGACCTAACTATGGCTACACCTTC. The encoded protein is CASSLLQGPNYGYTF.

CDR3 sequence (DNA): TGCGCCAGCAGCTTTGAGCAGGATTCACCCCTCCACTTT. Translation gives CASSFEQDSPLHF. The V gene is TRBV5-1, the J gene TRBJ1-6; no clear D. Looked up from germline, CDR1 is SGHRS and CDR2 is YFSETQ. The CDR3 extends over 13 amino acids. V was trimmed by 2 bases and J by 8 bases, leaving 8 bases between them. Based on the CDR3 plus reference TRBV5-1 and TRBJ1-6, the full variable domain is KAGVTQTPRYLIKTRGQQVTLSCSPISGHRSVSWYQQTPGQGLQFLFEYFSETQRNKGNFPGRFSGRQFSNSRSEMNVSTLELGDSALYLCASSFEQDSPLHFGNGTRLTVT.

The V gene is TRBV7-8, the J gene TRBJ1-2, with TRBD1 identical over 11 bases. The CDR3 is made up of 16 amino acids. Looked up from germline, CDR1 is SGHVS and CDR2 is FQNEAQ. J lost 5 bases, V lost 1 base, and 6 bases had no gene match. The CDR3 nucleotides are TGTGCCAGCAGCTTAGGAACGGGACAGGGGGGGTATGGCTACACCTTC. This sequence encodes CASSLGTGQGGYGYTF.

This chain links TRBV4-1 with TRBJ2-4; 10 bases align to TRBD2. This CDR3 region has 14 residues. The junction had 0 bases not matched to a gene; V was cut back by 1 base and J by 6 bases. From germline, CDR1 is MGHRA and CDR2 YSYEKL. The CDR3 is CASSQGTSGNIQYF. CDR3 bases: TGCGCCAGCAGCCAAGGGACTAGCGGAAACATTCAGTACTTC.